The 24 T cell receptor beta chains presented below share a single source sample, sequenced in a study of beta chain features in type 1 diabetes (dated by TCRdb to the late 2010s). General findings and caveats noted by the study authors: Type 1 diabetes patients showed a moderate but significant shortening of TCRB CDR3 length in all four CD4+ subsets.

Libraries came from the immunoSEQ multiplex PCR assay. The entire isolated RNA was reverse transcribed using the High Capacity cDNA Reverse Transcription Kit, and thus expressed TCRB transcripts were sequenced. Sourced from immuneACCESS, this table was stored by TCRdb with only in-frame sequences that have V and J called. A share of the clones is absent; for the studies checked, an unresolved V gene accounts for under half, and the remainder has no known explanation. The sample profile shows about 41,000 clones; over 50% of them were found once. In total, the top ten clones hold roughly 1.7% of the sample. Their antigens remain unidentified. Source material: Tregs from blood. The meaning of the sample's cell subset or site label: regulatory CD4+ T cells. The receptors shown here come from a man aged 25-45 years with type 1 diabetes. Some clones in this sample may be carry-over from other donors' samples.

V usage is TRBV5-1 and J usage is TRBJ2-5; 12 bases map to TRBD2. Germline V lookup: CDR1 SGHRS, CDR2 YFSETQ. J lost 2 bases, V lost 5 bases, and 4 bases had no gene match. The CDR3 sequence is 15 residues long. The CDR3: CASSYLAGGQETQYF. The CDR3 region has the DNA TGCGCCAGCAGTTACCTAGCGGGGGGGCAAGAGACCCAGTACTTC.

The chain combines TRBV7-2 with TRBJ1-6, with 7 bases fitting TRBD1. The V gene end was trimmed by 2 bases and the J gene end by 10 bases; junction bases not matched to a gene: 8. The CDR3 runs to 15 residues. Germline V gives CDR1 SGHTA, CDR2 FQGNSA. This CDR3 reads CASSLSVDRVSPLHF. The CDR3 bases are TGTGCCAGCAGCTTATCGGTCGACAGGGTCTCACCCCTCCACTTT.

V gene TRBV5-6 combines with J gene TRBJ2-5, with 8 bases fitting TRBD1. TRBJ2-7 matches the DNA end more closely, so the J call is doubtful. Germline V gene lookup returns CDR1 SGHDT and CDR2 YYEEEE. There are 14 residues in the CDR3. The CDR3 reads CASSFPTGVNEQYF. CDR3 bases: TGTGCCAGCAGCTTTCCGACAGGGGTCAACGAGCAGTACTTC.

This clone was counted only a few times. The chain employs TRBV19 and TRBJ2-5; 10 positions match TRBD2. This CDR3 is built from 16 residues. The germline V gene encodes CDR1 LNHDA and CDR2 SQIVND (reference sequence). Losses at the gene ends were 5 bases for V and 3 bases for J; bases not matched to a gene: 9. CDR3 in amino acids: CASSPYSGGQEETQYF. CDR3 coding DNA: TGTGCCAGTAGTCCCTATAGCGGGGGGCAGGAAGAGACCCAGTACTTC.

The count of this clone is one. The chain links TRBV30 to TRBJ1-2, with TRBD1 matching over 8 bases. From germline, CDR1 is GTSNPN and CDR2 SVGIG (reference sequence). V dropped 2 bases and J dropped 1; count of bases not matched to a gene: 6. The length of the CDR3 is 15 residues. In DNA form, the CDR3 reads TGTGCCTGGAGTCCTCCTGGACAGGGTAACTATGGCTACACCTTC. It translates to CAWSPPGQGNYGYTF.

Only a few counts were recorded for this clone. The chain uses TRBV4-2 and TRBJ2-7; 9 positions match TRBD2. Trimming cost V 3 bases and J 2 bases; bases outside gene matches: 8. CDR1 and CDR2 from the germline V gene are LGHNA and YNFKEQ. The CDR3 totals 16 residues. The CDR3 bases are TGTGCCAGCAGCCAGTGGGGAGCGGGGGGTCCCTACGAGCAGTACTTC. Its protein is CASSQWGAGGPYEQYF.

Concerning this clone: At one end the junction does not follow the germline gene, possibly because of a read error. The rearrangement links TRBV4-2 to TRBJ2-2; 12 bases fit TRBD2. Germline V gene data show CDR1 as LGHNA and CDR2 as YNFKEQ. The CDR3 totals 18 residues. For the CDR3, the DNA is TGTGCCAGCAGCCAAGGACTAGCGGGGGCCTTTAACACCGGGGAGCTGCTTTTT. Translating it yields CASSQGLAGAFNTGELLF.

The chain joins TRBV7-9 to TRBJ2-5; 8 bases agree with TRBD1. The CDR3 is 14 amino acids. The germline CDR1 and CDR2 sequences are SEHNR and FQNEAQ (reference sequence). Trimming at V came to 5 bases and at J to 4 bases, leaving 6 bases not matched to a gene. This chain's CDR3 is CASSQPTGGETQYF. The CDR3 nucleotides read TGTGCCAGCAGCCAACCCACAGGGGGAGAGACCCAGTACTTC.

CDR3 sequence (DNA): TGCGCCAGCAGCCCCAACAATTTTGGAAACACCATATATTTT. Residues: CASSPNNFGNTIYF. The rearrangement links TRBV4-3 to TRBJ1-3; D is unclear. The germline V gene encodes CDR1 LGHNA and CDR2 YSLEER. Trimming shortened V by 4 bases and J by 3 bases, and 10 bases separated the two germline ends. CDR3 length equals 14 residues.

This chain's CDR3 is CASSSDRGSGEKLFF. CDR3 DNA sequence: TGTGCCAGCAGCTCGGACAGGGGTTCGGGTGAAAAACTGTTTTTT. The rearrangement joins TRBV7-9 to TRBJ1-4; the match to TRBD1 covers 9 bases. In germline, CDR1 is SEHNR, CDR2 FQNEAQ (reference sequence). The CDR3 loop spans 15 amino acids. Trimming at V came to 4 bases and at J to 7 bases, leaving 7 bases not matched to a gene.

This clone was observed a handful of times. V is TRBV25-1 and J is TRBJ2-7; TRBD2 agrees at 12 bases. After removal of 6 bases from V and 3 bases from J, the junction contained 0 bases not matched to a gene. Germline V gives CDR1 MGHDK, CDR2 SYGVNS. CDR3 length equals 13 residues. The chain's CDR3 is CASRTSGGYEQYF. The CDR3 DNA reads TGTGCCAGCAGGACTAGCGGGGGCTACGAGCAGTACTTC.

This clone was observed a handful of times. The rearrangement uses TRBV7-2 and TRBJ1-2; tentatively, D is TRBD1 (6 bases). The germline V and J ends were trimmed by 5 bases and 7 bases, with 20 bases remaining between them. The CDR3 has 15 residues. Germline V gene lookup returns CDR1 SGHTA and CDR2 FQGNSA. The CDR3 nucleotides are TGTGCCAGCAGCCGGGAGGTTTCGGGGGGGCCTGGCTACACCTTC. This codes for CASSREVSGGPGYTF.

This sequence joins TRBV6-6 and TRBJ1-3; D gene uncertain. V was trimmed by 3 bases and J by 0 bases, leaving 12 bases between them. This CDR3 spans 16 amino acids. The germline V gene has CDR1 MNHNY and CDR2 SVGAGI (reference sequence). The CDR3 nucleotides are TGTGCCAGCAGTTATGAGACTGCGAGCTCTGGAAACACCATATATTTT. Translating gives CASSYETASSGNTIYF.

The rearrangement links TRBV6-1 to TRBJ2-4; D uncertain. This CDR3 spans 13 amino acids. V gave up 2 bases and J gave up 2 bases, with 4 bases separating them. Germline V gene sequence: CDR1 MNHNS, CDR2 SASEGT. The CDR3 spells CASSEQTKNIQYF. DNA for the CDR3: TGTGCCAGCAGTGAACAGACCAAAAACATTCAGTACTTC.

The rearrangement uses TRBV21-1 and TRBJ2-3; whether TRBD1, the table's D call, matches the DNA was not checked. TRBV21-1 is noted as a pseudogene. This CDR3 has 17 residues. CDR3 amino acids: CASSSSGWASLLHFSYF. In DNA, the CDR3 is TGTGCCAGCAGCAGCTCAGGTTGGGCCTCCCTACTGCATTTTTCGTATTTT.

The chain recombines TRBV7-8 with TRBJ2-1; TRBD2 matches at 8 bases. J was trimmed by 8 bases and V by 5 bases; bases with no gene match: 11. This CDR3 is 15 amino acids long. Germline V gives CDR1 SGHVS, CDR2 FQNEAQ. This chain's CDR3 is CASSVTRGGSYEQFF. The CDR3 DNA is TGTGCCAGCAGCGTCACCCGGGGGGGTTCCTATGAGCAGTTCTTC.

There are a few counts of this clone. The V gene is TRBV29-1, the J gene TRBJ1-1, with 9 bases fitting TRBD1. The CDR3 has 15 residues. The germline gives CDR1 SQVTM, CDR2 ANQGSEA. V shed 7 bases and J 1 base; nucleotides not matched to a gene: 10. CDR3 sequence (DNA): TGCAGCGGCCAGGGACAGGGTTCAAGGAACACTGAAGCTTTCTTT. It translates to CSGQGQGSRNTEAFF.

V usage is TRBV7-2 and J usage is TRBJ2-7; TRBD1 matches at 9 bases. J lost 3 bases, V lost 5 bases, and 8 bases had no gene match. Looked up from germline, CDR1 is SGHTA and CDR2 is FQGNSA. The CDR3 has 15 residues. The CDR3 nucleotides read TGTGCCAGCAGCCCCCCCGGGACAGGGCGCTACGAGCAGTACTTC. It yields the protein CASSPPGTGRYEQYF.

This sequence joins TRBV7-2 and TRBJ2-1, with TRBD2 matching 7 bases. The CDR3 covers 16 residues. V lost 1 base to trimming and J lost 12 bases; unmatched junction nucleotides: 15. CDR1 is SGHTA, CDR2 FQGNSA, per germline. CDR3 DNA sequence: TGTGCCAGCAGCTTAGGGAGCGGGGCGGGGTTGTCGGGGCAGTTCTTC. Translated, it gives CASSLGSGAGLSGQFF.

The rearrangement joins TRBV19 to TRBJ1-2; a weak D match, TRBD1 (6 bases). Germline V gene lookup returns CDR1 LNHDA and CDR2 SQIVND (reference sequence). Trimming left V 4 bases short and J 4 bases short, with 13 bases between. The CDR3 length is 14 residues. The CDR3: CASSSQTGSYGYTF. Written as DNA, the CDR3 is TGTGCCAGTAGTAGCCAGACAGGTTCCTATGGCTACACCTTC.

The sample holds a few counts of this clone. The gene calls are TRBV5-8 and TRBJ1-3; TRBD1 might be the D (5 bases). V lost 4 bases and J lost 11, with 19 bases in between. The germline V gene has CDR1 SGHTS and CDR2 YDEGEE. This CDR3 contains 14 residues. The CDR3 loop reads CASSHKGSGYAIYF. CDR3 nucleotide sequence: TGTGCCAGCAGCCATAAGGGGTCCGGGTACGCCATATATTTT.

This clone has a handful of counts. The chain links TRBV29-1 to TRBJ2-7; 8 bases are a match to TRBD2. V gave up 5 bases and J gave up 2 bases; unmatched junction bases: 11. CDR1 SQVTM and CDR2 ANQGSEA come from the germline V gene. The CDR3 extends over 15 amino acids. The CDR3 DNA is TGCAGCGTTCTCCCTCAGGCGGGGGGAACCTACGAGCAGTACTTC. Translation: CSVLPQAGGTYEQYF.

The V and J genes are TRBV7-2 and TRBJ2-5, with D possibly being TRBD2 (6 bases). The V gene lost 4 bases and the J gene lost 7 bases, with 16 bases spanning the gap. This CDR3 is 14 amino acids long. Germline loops: CDR1 SGHTA, CDR2 FQGNSA. The CDR3 DNA reads as TGTGCCAGCAGCTACGGGGGTACCTCAGCGACCCAGTACTTC. As protein: CASSYGGTSATQYF.

The gene calls are TRBV19 and TRBJ1-5, with TRBD1 matching 8 bases. V was pared by 4 bases and J by 1 base, with 3 bases of the junction left unmatched. There are 15 residues in the CDR3. Germline CDR1 LNHDA, CDR2 SQIVND (reference sequence). The CDR3 is CASSRTGSSNQPQHF. The CDR3 nucleotides are TGTGCCAGTAGTAGGACAGGGAGCAGCAATCAGCCCCAGCATTTT.